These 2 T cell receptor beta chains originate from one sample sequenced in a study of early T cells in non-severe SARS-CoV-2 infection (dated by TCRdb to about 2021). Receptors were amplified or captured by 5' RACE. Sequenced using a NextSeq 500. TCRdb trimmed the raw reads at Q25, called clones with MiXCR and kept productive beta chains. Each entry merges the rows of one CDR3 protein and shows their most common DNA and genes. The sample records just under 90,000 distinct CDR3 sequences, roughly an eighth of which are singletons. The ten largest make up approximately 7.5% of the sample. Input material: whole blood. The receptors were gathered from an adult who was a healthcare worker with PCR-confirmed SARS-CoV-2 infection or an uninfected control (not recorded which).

CDR3 in amino acids: CASRGSTDTQYF. CDR3 in DNA: TGTGCCAGCAGGGGTAGCACAGATACGCAGTATTTT. This chain uses TRBV9 with TRBJ2-3; D remains unclear. The germline V and J ends were trimmed by 5 bases and 0 bases, with 4 bases remaining between them. Germline V gene sequence: CDR1 SGDLS, CDR2 YYNGEE. CDR3 length: 12 amino acids.

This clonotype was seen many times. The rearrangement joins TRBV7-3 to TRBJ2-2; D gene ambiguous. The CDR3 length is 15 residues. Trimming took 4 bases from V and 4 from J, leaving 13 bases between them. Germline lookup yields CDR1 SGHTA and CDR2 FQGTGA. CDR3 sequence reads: CASSSALTVTGELFF. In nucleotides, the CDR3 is TGTGCCAGCAGCTCGGCCTTAACGGTCACCGGGGAGCTGTTTTTT.